The rows below give T cell receptor beta chains drawn from one sample of a study of cytomegalovirus exposure and HLA in healthy donors. Clones were sequenced by immunoSEQ multiplex PCR, and TCRdb holds only the in-frame ones, with some missing. There are approximately 190,000 clones in the sample; around 84% occur only once, and around 3% lies in the top ten. Sequencing was performed on PBMCs. The receptors stem from a woman aged 50 to 60 in good health and CMV-seropositive. The CDR3 runs from the conserved cysteine through the conserved F or W. The D gene is left open where the match is weak. Some rows have no size entry. The others give once, few or many, or a class for an expanded clone.

v_call	d_call	j_call	clone_size	cdr3_aa	cdr3_nt
TRBV7-9	TRBD2	TRBJ2-3	.	CASSPERGGTDTQYF	TGTGCCAGCAGCCCCGAGCGGGGTGGAACAGATACGCAGTATTTT
TRBV13	TRBD1	TRBJ1-2	.	CASSLGQGAYGYTF	TGTGCCAGCAGCTTGGGGCAGGGGGCCTATGGCTACACCTTC
TRBV29-1	.	TRBJ2-2	.	CSGAGAGNTGELFF	TGCAGCGGGGCCGGCGCAGGGAACACCGGGGAGCTGTTTTTT
TRBV11-2	.	TRBJ1-2	.	CASSSRGGPPSNYGYTF	TGTGCCAGCAGCAGTCGCGGGGGGCCTCCTTCTAACTATGGCTACACCTTC
TRBV7-2	.	TRBJ2-5	few	CASSLQETQYF	TGTGCCAGCAGCCTCCAAGAGACCCAGTACTTC
TRBV11-2	.	TRBJ1-4	.	CASSFQQGLNEKLFF	TGTGCCAGCAGCTTTCAACAGGGCCTTAATGAAAAACTGTTTTTT
TRBV7-9	TRBD1	TRBJ2-4	.	CASSSGGIQYF	TGTGCCAGCAGCTCAGGGGGAATTCAGTACTTC
TRBV6-5	TRBD2	TRBJ2-5	few	CASSYLAENQETQYF	TGTGCCAGCAGTTACCTAGCGGAGAATCAAGAGACCCAGTACTTC
TRBV7-8	TRBD2	TRBJ2-3	once	CASSLAAGGLGDTQYF	TGTGCCAGCAGCTTAGCCGCGGGGGGGCTTGGAGATACGCAGTATTTT
TRBV7-9	TRBD1	TRBJ1-6	.	CSSSLVTGTGGNSPLHF	TGTTCCAGCAGCTTAGTGACCGGGACAGGGGGGAATTCACCCCTCCACTTT
TRBV19	.	TRBJ2-1	once	CASSIDSRGIPNEQFF	TGTGCCAGTAGTATTGACTCCCGGGGAATCCCCAATGAGCAGTTCTTC
TRBV7-9	.	TRBJ2-7	.	CASIPSGSEVFEQYF	TGTGCCAGCATCCCCTCCGGGTCAGAAGTGTTCGAGCAGTACTTC
TRBV7-9	.	TRBJ1-1	.	CASTGTRNTEAFF	TGTGCCAGCACCGGGACACGCAACACTGAAGCTTTCTTT
TRBV7-9	TRBD1	TRBJ1-1	.	CSSSRQGGNTEAFF	TGTTCCAGCAGCCGACAGGGGGGGAACACTGAAGCTTTCTTT
TRBV5-1	TRBD1	TRBJ1-1	.	CASSVGQGNLNTEAFF	TGCGCCAGCAGCGTAGGACAGGGTAATCTTAACACTGAAGCTTTCTTT
TRBV6-5	.	TRBJ2-3	.	CASSEPGWTDAQYF	TGTGCCAGCAGTGAACCGGGCTGGACAGATGCGCAGTATTTT
TRBV6-5	.	TRBJ2-7	.	CASSRTPRESKYF	TGTGCCAGCAGCCGCACGCCGAGGGAGTCGAAGTACTTC
TRBV7-2	TRBD1	TRBJ2-5	.	CASSSGQGARETQYF	TGTGCCAGCAGCTCGGGACAGGGGGCTCGGGAGACCCAGTACTTC
TRBV29-1	TRBD1	TRBJ1-1	once	CSGTTGSTEAFF	TGCAGCGGAACGACAGGGAGCACTGAAGCTTTCTTT
TRBV19	TRBD1	TRBJ1-3	once	CASRISGQGSGNTIYF	TGTGCCAGTAGGATATCGGGACAGGGATCGGGAAACACCATATATTTT
TRBV18	TRBD2	TRBJ2-5	.	CASSPGLAGAQETQYF	TGTGCCAGCTCACCGGGACTAGCGGGGGCTCAAGAGACCCAGTACTTC
TRBV6-5	.	TRBJ1-1	.	CASRYRGNTEAFF	TGTGCCAGCAGGTATCGGGGGAACACTGAAGCTTTCTTT
TRBV6-1	.	TRBJ1-1	few	CASNPPDIMNTEAFF	TGTGCCAGCAATCCTCCCGACATTATGAACACTGAAGCTTTCTTT
TRBV13	TRBD1	TRBJ1-2	.	CASSRRDRFFGYTF	TGTGCCAGCAGCCGAAGGGACAGATTTTTTGGCTACACCTTC
TRBV5-1	TRBD1	TRBJ2-7	.	CASRKTTGGYEQYF	TGCGCCAGCAGGAAGACGACAGGGGGCTACGAGCAGTACTTC
TRBV4-3	.	TRBJ2-3	.	CASSQGIQVRGTDTQYF	TGCGCCAGCAGCCAAGGGATACAGGTTAGGGGCACAGATACGCAGTATTTT
TRBV7-3	.	TRBJ2-3	.	CASSPSGGGRSTDTQYF	TGTGCCAGCAGCCCCAGTGGCGGGGGCCGTAGCACAGATACGCAGTATTTT
TRBV18	TRBD1	TRBJ2-7	.	CASSPRQGRTYEQYF	TGTGCCAGCTCACCCAGACAGGGAAGGACCTACGAGCAGTACTTC
TRBV6-5	TRBD2	TRBJ2-2	.	CAISGGVGGELFF	TGTGCCATCAGCGGGGGGGTTGGCGGGGAGCTGTTTTTT
TRBV6-1	.	TRBJ2-7	.	CASRGDTNYEQYF	TGTGCCAGCAGAGGGGACACCAACTACGAGCAGTACTTC
TRBV27	TRBD1	TRBJ1-6	.	CASLTGFPYNSPLHF	TGTGCCTCCTTGACAGGGTTCCCCTATAATTCACCCCTCCACTTT
TRBV5-1	.	TRBJ2-1	.	CASRRGQNNEQFF	TGCGCCAGCCGGAGGGGACAGAACAATGAGCAGTTCTTC